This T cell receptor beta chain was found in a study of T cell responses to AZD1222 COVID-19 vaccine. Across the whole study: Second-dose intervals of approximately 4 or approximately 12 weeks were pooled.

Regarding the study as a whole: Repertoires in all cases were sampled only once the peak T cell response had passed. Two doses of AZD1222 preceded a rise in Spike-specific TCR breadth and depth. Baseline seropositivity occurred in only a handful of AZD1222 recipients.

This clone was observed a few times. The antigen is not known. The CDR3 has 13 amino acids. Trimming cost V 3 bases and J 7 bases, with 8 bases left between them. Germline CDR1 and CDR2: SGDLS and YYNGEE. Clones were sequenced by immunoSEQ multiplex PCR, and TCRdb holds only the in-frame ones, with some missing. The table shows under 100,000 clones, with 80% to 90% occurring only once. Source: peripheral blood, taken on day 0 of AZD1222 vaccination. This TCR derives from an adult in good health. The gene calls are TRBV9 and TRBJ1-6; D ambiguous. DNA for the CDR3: TGTGCCAGCAGCGCTACCGGCAATTCACCCCTCCACTTT. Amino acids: CASSATGNSPLHF.